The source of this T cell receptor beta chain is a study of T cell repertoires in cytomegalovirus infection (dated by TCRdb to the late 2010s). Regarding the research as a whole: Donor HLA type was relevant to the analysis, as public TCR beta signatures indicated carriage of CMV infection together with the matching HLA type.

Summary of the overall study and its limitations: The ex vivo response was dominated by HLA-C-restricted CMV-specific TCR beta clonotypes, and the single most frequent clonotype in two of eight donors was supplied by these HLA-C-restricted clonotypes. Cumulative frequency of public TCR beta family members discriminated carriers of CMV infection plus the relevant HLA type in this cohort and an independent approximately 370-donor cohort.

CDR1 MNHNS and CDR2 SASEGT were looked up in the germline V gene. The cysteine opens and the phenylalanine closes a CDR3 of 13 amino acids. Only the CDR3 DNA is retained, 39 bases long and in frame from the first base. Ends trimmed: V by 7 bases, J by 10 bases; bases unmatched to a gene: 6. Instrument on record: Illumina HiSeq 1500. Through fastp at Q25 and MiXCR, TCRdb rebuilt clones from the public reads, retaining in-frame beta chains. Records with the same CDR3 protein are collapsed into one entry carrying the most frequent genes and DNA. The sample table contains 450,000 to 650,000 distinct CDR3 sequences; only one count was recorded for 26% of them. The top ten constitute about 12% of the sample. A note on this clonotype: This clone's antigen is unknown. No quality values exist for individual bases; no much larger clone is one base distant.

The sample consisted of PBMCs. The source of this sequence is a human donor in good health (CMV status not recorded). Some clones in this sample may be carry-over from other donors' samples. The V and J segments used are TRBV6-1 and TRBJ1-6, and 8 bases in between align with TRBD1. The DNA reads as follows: TGTGCCAGCAATAGACAGGGGAAGTCACCCCTCCACTTT. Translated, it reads CASNRQGKSPLHF.